These 14 T cell receptor beta chains were sequenced from one sample in a study of persistence of HIV-infected CD4 T cells. This was the immunoSEQ version 4 assay in survey mode. Clones were read by immunoSEQ multiplex PCR, and TCRdb kept only the in-frame ones, dropping some. The table has 35,000 to 45,000 clones, approximately 86% seen once. Cells were stimulated nonspecifically with anti-CD3/anti-CD28 magnetic beads. Sorting of responding CD4+ T cells relied on upregulated CD40 ligand together with CD69. These receptors' targets are unknown. The material sequenced was CD4+ T cells sorted from PBMCs after approximately 19-hour stimulation, taken from a patient who received antiretroviral therapy. The source of these receptors is an adult man with HIV who was CMV-seropositive.

The chain uses TRBV29-1 and TRBJ1-4; a weak D match, TRBD1 (6 bases). Trimming left V 7 bases short and J 6 bases short, with 18 bases between. In germline, CDR1 is SQVTM, CDR2 ANQGSEA. This CDR3 is 14 amino acids long. Here the CDR3 reads CSATIRDTYEKLFF. DNA for the CDR3: TGCAGCGCCACAATCCGGGACACTTATGAAAAACTGTTTTTT.

The V call is TRBV7-2, the J call TRBJ1-1; D is undetermined. CDR3 length: 12 residues. CDR1 and CDR2 (germline): SGHTA, FQGNSA. The V end was cut by 2 bases, the J end by 1 base, with 2 bases between. For the CDR3, the DNA is TGTGCCAGCAGCTTACAGAACACTGAAGCTTTCTTT. Protein product: CASSLQNTEAFF.

The chain's CDR3 is CASSSQQGGIDTQYF. The DNA of the CDR3 is TGTGCCAGTAGTTCCCAGCAGGGAGGGATAGATACGCAGTATTTT. The chain combines TRBV19 with TRBJ2-3, with TRBD2 identical over 7 bases. In germline, CDR1 is LNHDA, CDR2 SQIVND (reference sequence). The trim removed 5 bases at V and 5 bases at J, leaving 10 bases unmatched. The CDR3 is made up of 15 amino acids.

This clone was recorded once. The gene calls are TRBV18 and TRBJ1-5, with a possible D match to TRBD1 (6 bases). V was trimmed by 6 bases and J by 5 bases, leaving 20 bases between them. CDR1 and CDR2 from the germline V gene are KGHSH and LQKENI. The CDR3 is 16 amino acids. The CDR3 reads CASSSRGHSGDQPQHF. The CDR3 region has the DNA TGTGCCAGCTCTTCCAGGGGACATTCGGGTGATCAGCCCCAGCATTTT.

In this sample, this clone turned up a few times. The V and J genes are TRBV12-3 or TRBV12-4 and TRBJ1-1; D gene uncertain. V shed 6 bases and J shed 1 base, with 9 bases lying between them. The CDR3 covers 13 residues. CDR3 nucleotides: TGTGCCAGCAGCCTCGGGGAGAACACTGAAGCTTTCTTT. Protein product: CASSLGENTEAFF.

A few counts support this clone. CDR3: CASSPLQGVANTGELFF. CDR3 bases: TGCGCCAGCAGCCCGTTGCAGGGGGTCGCGAACACCGGGGAGCTGTTTTTT. The chain is built from TRBV5-1 and TRBJ2-2, with 7 bases lining up with TRBD1. J lost 0 bases, V lost 4 bases, and 9 bases had no gene match. This CDR3 is 17 amino acids long. Germline-derived CDR1 and CDR2 are SGHRS and YFSETQ.

In this sample, this clone turned up once. The chain employs TRBV6-2 or TRBV6-3 and TRBJ1-5, with a tentative D call TRBD1 (5 bases). The V end lost 2 bases, the J end lost 1 base, and 15 bases lay between the germline ends. CDR1 MNHEY and CDR2 SVGEGT come from the germline V gene. The CDR3 consists of 17 residues. The CDR3 reads CASSYPVFGASNQPQHF. CDR3 DNA sequence: TGTGCCAGCAGTTACCCCGTTTTCGGGGCCAGCAATCAGCCCCAGCATTTT.

This sequence joins TRBV18 and TRBJ2-5; 12 positions agree with TRBD2. The CDR3 is made up of 14 amino acids. V shed 6 bases and J 4 bases; nucleotides not matched to a gene: 3. Germline V CDR1 and CDR2: KGHSH, LQKENI. CDR3 amino acids: CASSPGLAGETQYF. Written as DNA, the CDR3 is TGTGCCAGCTCCCCGGGACTAGCGGGAGAGACCCAGTACTTC.

The CDR3 DNA reads as TGCGCCAGCAGCTTGGCCGGGACTAGCGGGATTACAGATACGCAGTATTTT. Residues: CASSLAGTSGITDTQYF. The V and J genes are TRBV5-1 and TRBJ2-3; TRBD2 aligns across 13 bases. The ends lost 0 bases at V and 3 bases at J; junction bases unmatched: 4. The CDR3 consists of 17 residues. CDR1 is SGHRS and CDR2 is YFSETQ in the germline V gene.

The chain uses TRBV19 and TRBJ2-7, with a possible D match to TRBD1 (6 bases). Trimming pared 4 bases from V and 1 base from J, leaving 11 bases between. The V gene's germline CDR1 is LNHDA and CDR2 SQIVND (reference sequence). The CDR3 loop spans 14 amino acids. For the CDR3, the DNA is TGTGCCAGTAGTACTTTGACAGGATCCTACGAGCAGTACTTC. Translated: CASSTLTGSYEQYF.

The chain carries TRBV11-2 and TRBJ1-3; TRBD1 matches at 7 bases. V lost 0 bases and J lost 4; bases outside the gene matches: 12. Germline CDR1 is SGHAT and CDR2 is FQNNGV. This CDR3 has 18 amino acids. The CDR3 DNA follows: TGTGCCAGCAGCTTAGATTCAAAAAAGGGGGCCTCAGGAAACACCATATATTTT. Its protein product is CASSLDSKKGASGNTIYF.

The genes are TRBV3-1 (or the pseudogene TRBV3-2) and TRBJ1-2; no firm D call. The CDR3 runs 15 residues. V lost 0 bases and J lost 0, with 8 bases in between. Per germline, CDR1 LGHDT and CDR2 YNNKEL (reference sequence). The CDR3 loop reads CASSQEATPNYGYTF. CDR3 DNA sequence: TGTGCCAGCAGCCAAGAGGCGACTCCTAACTATGGCTACACCTTC.

The chain couples TRBV9 to TRBJ1-3, with D tentatively TRBD1 (5 bases). Germline CDR1 and CDR2: SGDLS and YYNGEE. The CDR3 is 16 amino acids. Between the trimmed V and J ends, which lost 4 bases and 0 bases, there was a span of 14 bases. CDR3 nucleotides: TGTGCCAGCAGCCCAACGGGGGGTTCCTCTGGAAACACCATATATTTT. Encoded protein: CASSPTGGSSGNTIYF.

The chain is built from TRBV5-1 and TRBJ2-1; 9 positions match TRBD2. The trim removed 5 bases at V and 8 bases at J, leaving 14 bases unmatched. The CDR3 covers 16 residues. Looked up from germline, CDR1 is SGHRS and CDR2 is YFSETQ. The CDR3: CASSPASGIWWDEQFF. CDR3 bases: TGCGCCAGCAGTCCCGCTAGCGGGATCTGGTGGGATGAGCAGTTCTTC.